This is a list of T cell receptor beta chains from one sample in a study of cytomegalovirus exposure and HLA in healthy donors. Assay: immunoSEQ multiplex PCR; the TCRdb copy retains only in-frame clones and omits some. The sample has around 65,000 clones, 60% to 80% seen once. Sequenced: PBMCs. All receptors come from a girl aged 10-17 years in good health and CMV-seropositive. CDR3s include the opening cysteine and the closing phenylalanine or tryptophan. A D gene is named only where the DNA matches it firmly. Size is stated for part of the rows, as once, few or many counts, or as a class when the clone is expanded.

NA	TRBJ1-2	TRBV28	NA	TGTGCCAGCAGTTTAAATCAGGGTCTGGACTATGGCTACACCTTC	CASSLNQGLDYGYTF
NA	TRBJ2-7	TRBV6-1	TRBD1	TGTGCCAGCAGTGAGACAGGGGGCGAGCAGTACTTC	CASSETGGEQYF
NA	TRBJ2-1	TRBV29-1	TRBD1	TGCAGCGCGCGGGGCGGGACAGGGGACCACAATGAGCAGTTCTTC	CSARGGTGDHNEQFF
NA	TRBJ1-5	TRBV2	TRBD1	TGTGCCAGCAGAGACAGGGATTGGGGCAATCAGCCCCAGCATTTT	CASRDRDWGNQPQHF
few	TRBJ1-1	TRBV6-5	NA	TGTGCCAGCACCGATCGACTCACTGAAGCTTTCTTT	CASTDRLTEAFF
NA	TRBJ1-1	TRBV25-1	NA	TGTGCCAGCGTCGGTTTGGGGCGCGAGGCTGCTTTCTTT	CASVGLGREAAFF
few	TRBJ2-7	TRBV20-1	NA	TGCAGTGCGCGGCTCTACGAGCAGTACTTC	CSARLYEQYF
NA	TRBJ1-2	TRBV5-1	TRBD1	TGCGCCAGCAGCCCACAGGGGGAGGGCTACACCTTC	CASSPQGEGYTF
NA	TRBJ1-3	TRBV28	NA	TGTGCCAGCAGAGCCACAGGGTTTGGAAACACCATATATTTT	CASRATGFGNTIYF
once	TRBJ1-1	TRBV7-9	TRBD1	TGTGCCAGCAGCCCTCAGGGGGACACTGAAGCTTTCTTT	CASSPQGDTEAFF
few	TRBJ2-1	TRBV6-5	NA	TGTGCCAGCTCCCCACCTGAGGTAGCTCGTAGTGAGCAGTTCTTC	CASSPPEVARSEQFF
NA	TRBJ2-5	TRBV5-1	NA	TGCGCCAGCAGCTTGGAGGGAGGCGGGGAGACCCAGTACTTC	CASSLEGGGETQYF
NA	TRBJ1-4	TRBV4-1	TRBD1	TGCGCCAGCAGCCAAGTCTTTGAGGGGGCGTGGTTAGCGGCTAATGAAAAACTGTTTTTT	CASSQVFEGAWLAANEKLFF
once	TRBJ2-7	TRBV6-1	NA	TGTGCCAGCAGTGAAGGGCTGGGGGCGAACTCCTACGAGCAGTACTTC	CASSEGLGANSYEQYF
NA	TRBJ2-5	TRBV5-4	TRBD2	TGTGCCAGCAGCCCCATCCGGACTAGCCTGAAAAACCTCCAAGAGACCCAGTACTTC	CASSPIRTSLKNLQETQYF
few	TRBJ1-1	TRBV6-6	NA	TGTGCCAGCAGCCGCATAGATGAAGCTTTCTTT	CASSRIDEAFF
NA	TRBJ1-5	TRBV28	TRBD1	TGTGCCAGCAGACCAGACAGGGGGCAGCCCCAGCATTTT	CASRPDRGQPQHF
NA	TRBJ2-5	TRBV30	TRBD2	TGTGCCTGGAGTGTAGCGGGGCCGGAGACCCAGTACTTC	CAWSVAGPETQYF
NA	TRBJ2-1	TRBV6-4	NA	TGTGCCAGCAGTGACACCAGGGGTAATGAGCAGTTCTTC	CASSDTRGNEQFF
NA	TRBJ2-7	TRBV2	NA	TGTGCCAGCAGTGGGGCGGCGGACTACGAGCAGTACTTC	CASSGAADYEQYF
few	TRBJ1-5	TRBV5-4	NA	TGTGCCAGCAGCTTGTCCGATCAGCCCCAGCATTTT	CASSLSDQPQHF
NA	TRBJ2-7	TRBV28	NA	TGTGCCAGCAGTTTATCTCGGACAGCTATCTCCTACGAGCAGTACTTC	CASSLSRTAISYEQYF
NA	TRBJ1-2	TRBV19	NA	TGTGCCAGTAGTCCCCCCGGGTACTATGGCTACACCTTC	CASSPPGYYGYTF
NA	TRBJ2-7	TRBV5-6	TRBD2	TGTGCCAGCAGCTTGGCCGGGGGGGACTACGAGCAGTACTTC	CASSLAGGDYEQYF
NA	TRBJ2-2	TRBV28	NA	TGTGCCAGCAGTCAAGGGGGAACCGGGGAGCTGTTTTTT	CASSQGGTGELFF
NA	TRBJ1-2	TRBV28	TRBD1	TGTGCCAGCAGTCGCGTGGACAGGTCAAACACCTTC	CASSRVDRSNTF
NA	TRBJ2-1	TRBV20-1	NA	TGCAGTGCTAGTAAGCGTGAGCAGTTCTTC	CSASKREQFF
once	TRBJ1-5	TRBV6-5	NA	TGTGCCAGCAGTTACAGGGAGGGAGGCAATCAGCCCCAGCATTTT	CASSYREGGNQPQHF
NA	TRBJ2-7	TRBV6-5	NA	TGTGCCAGCAGTTACGGCATCCATTCCTACGAGCAGTACTTC	CASSYGIHSYEQYF
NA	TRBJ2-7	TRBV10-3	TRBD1	TGTGCCAGCCTACAACAGGGGATCTACGAGCAGTACTTC	CASLQQGIYEQYF
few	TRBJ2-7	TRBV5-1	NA	TGCGCCAGCAGCTTGGGAGGCGGCCACGAGCAGTACTTC	CASSLGGGHEQYF
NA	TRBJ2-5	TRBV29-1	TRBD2	TGCAGCGTGGGGGGGAGGTTCCAAGAGACCCAGTACTTC	CSVGGRFQETQYF
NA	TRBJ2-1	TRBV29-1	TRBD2	TGCAGCGCAACTAGCGGGATCAACAATGAGCAGTTCTTC	CSATSGINNEQFF
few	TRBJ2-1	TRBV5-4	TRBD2	TGTGCCAGCAGCCTCTGGGAATATAAAGCGGGAGCTTTGAACAATGAGCAGTTCTTC	CASSLWEYKAGALNNEQFF
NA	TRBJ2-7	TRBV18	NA	TGTGCCAGCTCACCACCGTACAGGGACGTTAAGCAGTACTTC	CASSPPYRDVKQYF
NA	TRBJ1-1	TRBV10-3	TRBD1	TGTGCCATCAGTGAGTCCGCAGGGGGCAGGTCTGAAGCTTTCTTT	CAISESAGGRSEAFF
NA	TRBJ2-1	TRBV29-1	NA	TGCAGCGTTGAAGGAGCGGACCTCTACAATGAGCAGTTCTTC	CSVEGADLYNEQFF
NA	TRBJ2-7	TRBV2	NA	TGTGCCAGCAGGACCGACATTAACAGGGAATGGTGGTCCTACGAGCAGTACTTC	CASRTDINREWWSYEQYF
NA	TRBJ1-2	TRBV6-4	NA	TGTGCCAGCAGCCAAGAGATTTCGGACAATAACTATGGCTACACCTTC	CASSQEISDNNYGYTF
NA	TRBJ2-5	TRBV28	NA	TGTGCCAGCAGTTTTCTGGGACTCCGGGAGACCCAGTACTTC	CASSFLGLRETQYF
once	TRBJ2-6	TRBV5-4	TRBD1	TGTGCCAGCAGCTTGCCGCAGGGGGTCTCTGGGGCCAACGTCCTGACTTTC	CASSLPQGVSGANVLTF
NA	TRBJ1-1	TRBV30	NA	TGTGCCTGGAGCCCCAGGGTGGGCACTGAAGCTTTCTTT	CAWSPRVGTEAFF
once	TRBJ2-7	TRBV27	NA	TGTGCCAGCAGTTCCTGGGACGCGGGGTACGAGCAGTACTTC	CASSSWDAGYEQYF
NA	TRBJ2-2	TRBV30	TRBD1	TGTGCCTGCCATGACAGGGCCGGGGAGCTGTTTTTT	CACHDRAGELFF
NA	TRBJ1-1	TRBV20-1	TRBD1	TGCAGGACAGGGTCAAGAGCTGAAGCTTTCTTT	CRTGSRAEAFF
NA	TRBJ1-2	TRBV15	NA	TGTGCCACCAGCACTCCCTCGACAGGAGTAGGCTACACCTTC	CATSTPSTGVGYTF